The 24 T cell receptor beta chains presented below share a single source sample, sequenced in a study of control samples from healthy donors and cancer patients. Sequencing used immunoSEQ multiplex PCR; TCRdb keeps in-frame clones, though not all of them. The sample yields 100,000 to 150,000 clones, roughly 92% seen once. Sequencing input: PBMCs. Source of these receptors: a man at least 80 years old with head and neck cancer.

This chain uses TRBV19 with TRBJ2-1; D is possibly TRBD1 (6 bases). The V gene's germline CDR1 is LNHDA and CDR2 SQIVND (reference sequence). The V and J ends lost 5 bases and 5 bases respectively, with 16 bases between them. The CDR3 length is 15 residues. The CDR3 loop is CASSVRTAANNEQFF. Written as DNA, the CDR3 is TGTGCCAGTAGTGTCCGGACAGCTGCTAACAATGAGCAGTTCTTC.

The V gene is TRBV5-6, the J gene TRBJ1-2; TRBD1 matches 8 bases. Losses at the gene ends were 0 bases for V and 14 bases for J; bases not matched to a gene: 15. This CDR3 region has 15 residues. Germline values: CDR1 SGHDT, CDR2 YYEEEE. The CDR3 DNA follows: TGTGCCAGCAGCTTGGAGTCCGGCCGCAGGGGGCAACGGACCTTC. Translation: CASSLESGRRGQRTF.

CDR3 sequence: CASSVSAGSYEQYF. In DNA form, the CDR3 reads TGTGCCAGCAGCGTATCCGCCGGATCCTACGAGCAGTACTTC. V and J are TRBV9 and TRBJ2-7; no clear D gene. The V end lost 1 base, the J end lost 1 base, and 9 bases lay between the germline ends. Germline V gene data show CDR1 as SGDLS and CDR2 as YYNGEE. The length of the CDR3 is 14 residues. The variable domain in full, completed from reference TRBV9 and TRBJ2-7, reads DSGVTQTPKHLITATGQRVTLRCSPRSGDLSVYWYQQSLDQGLQFLIQYYNGEERAKGNILERFSAQQFPDLHSELNLSSLELGDSALYFCASSVSAGSYEQYFGPGTRLTVT.

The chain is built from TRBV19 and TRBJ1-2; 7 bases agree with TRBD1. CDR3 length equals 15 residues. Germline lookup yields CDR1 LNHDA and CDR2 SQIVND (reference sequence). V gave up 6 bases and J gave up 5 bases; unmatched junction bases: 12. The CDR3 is CASSLPRQGMYGYTF. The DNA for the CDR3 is TGTGCCAGTAGCCTGCCTCGACAGGGAATGTATGGCTACACCTTC.

The CDR3 here is CASSLDIHGYTF. CDR3 bases: TGTGCCAGCAGCTTAGACATCCATGGCTACACCTTC. The gene calls are TRBV7-8 and TRBJ1-2; no definite D call. The CDR3 has 12 residues. The germline CDR1 and CDR2 sequences are SGHVS and FQNEAQ. The germline V and J ends were trimmed by 1 base and 6 bases, with 6 bases remaining between them. Using reference TRBV7-8 and TRBJ1-2 for the parts outside the CDR3, the full variable domain is GAGVSQSPRYKVAKRGQDVALRCDPISGHVSLFWYQQALGQGPEFLTYFQNEAQLDKSGLPSDRFFAERPEGSVSTLKIQRTQQEDSAVYLCASSLDIHGYTFGSGTRLTVV.

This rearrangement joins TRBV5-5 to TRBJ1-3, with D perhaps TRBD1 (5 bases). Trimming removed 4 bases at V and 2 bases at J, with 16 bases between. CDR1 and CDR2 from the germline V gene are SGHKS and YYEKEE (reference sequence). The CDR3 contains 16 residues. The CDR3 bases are TGTGCCAGCAGCGAGCTCTGGGGCAACGCTGGAAACACCATATATTTT. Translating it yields CASSELWGNAGNTIYF.

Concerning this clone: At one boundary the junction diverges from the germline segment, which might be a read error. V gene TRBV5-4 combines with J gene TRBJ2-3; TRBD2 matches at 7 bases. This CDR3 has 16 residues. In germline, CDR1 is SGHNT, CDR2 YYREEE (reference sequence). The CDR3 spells CASRLAGTKSTDTQYF. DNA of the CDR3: TGTGCCAGCAGATTGGCCGGGACTAAAAGCACAGATACGCAGTATTTT.

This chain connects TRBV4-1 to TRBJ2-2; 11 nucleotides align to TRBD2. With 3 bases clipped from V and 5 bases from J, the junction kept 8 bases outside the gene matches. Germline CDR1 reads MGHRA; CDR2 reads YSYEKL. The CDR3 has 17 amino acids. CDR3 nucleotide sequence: TGCGCCAGCAGCCAGGTCTTTAGCGGGGGGGCGACCGGGGAGCTGTTTTTT. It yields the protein CASSQVFSGGATGELFF.

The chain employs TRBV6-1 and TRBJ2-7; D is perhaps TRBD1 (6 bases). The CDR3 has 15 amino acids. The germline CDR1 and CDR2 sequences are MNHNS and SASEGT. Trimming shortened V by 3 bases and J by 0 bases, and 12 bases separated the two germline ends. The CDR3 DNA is TGTGCCAGCAGTGAGCAGGGGTACGTCTCCTACGAGCAGTACTTC. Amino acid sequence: CASSEQGYVSYEQYF.

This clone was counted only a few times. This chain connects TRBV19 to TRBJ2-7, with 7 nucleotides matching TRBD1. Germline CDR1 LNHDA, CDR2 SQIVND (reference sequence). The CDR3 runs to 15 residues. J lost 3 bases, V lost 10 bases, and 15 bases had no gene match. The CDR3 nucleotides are TGTGCCACCTCCTCCGGAATAGGGGGCTTCTACGAGCAGTACTTC. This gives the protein CATSSGIGGFYEQYF.

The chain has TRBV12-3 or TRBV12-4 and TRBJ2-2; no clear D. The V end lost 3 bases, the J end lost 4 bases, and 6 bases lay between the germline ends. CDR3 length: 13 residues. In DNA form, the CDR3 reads TGTGCCAGCAGTTTGGTGGGCACCGGGGAGCTGTTTTTT. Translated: CASSLVGTGELFF.

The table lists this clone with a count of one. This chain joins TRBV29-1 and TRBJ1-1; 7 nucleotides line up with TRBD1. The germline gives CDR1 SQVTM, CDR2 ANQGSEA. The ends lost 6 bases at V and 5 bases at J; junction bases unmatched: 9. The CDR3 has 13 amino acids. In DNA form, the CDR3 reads TGCAGCGTCGACACAGGGGATGGGACTGAAGCTTTCTTT. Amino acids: CSVDTGDGTEAFF.

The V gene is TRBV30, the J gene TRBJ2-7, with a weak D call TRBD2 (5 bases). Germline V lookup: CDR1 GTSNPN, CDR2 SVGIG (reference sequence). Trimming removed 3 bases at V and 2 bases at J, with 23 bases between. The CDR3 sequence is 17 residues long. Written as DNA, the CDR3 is TGTGCCTGGAGCCGGGAAGCAGACCCGTCCTATCCCTACGAGCAGTACTTC. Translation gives CAWSREADPSYPYEQYF.

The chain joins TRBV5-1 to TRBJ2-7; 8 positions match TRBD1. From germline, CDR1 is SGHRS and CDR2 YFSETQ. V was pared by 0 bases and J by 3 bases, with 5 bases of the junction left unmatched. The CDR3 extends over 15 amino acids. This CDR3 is CASSLDGQGDYEQYF. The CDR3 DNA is TGCGCCAGCAGCTTGGATGGACAGGGAGACTACGAGCAGTACTTC. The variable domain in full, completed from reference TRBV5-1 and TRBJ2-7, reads KAGVTQTPRYLIKTRGQQVTLSCSPISGHRSVSWYQQTPGQGLQFLFEYFSETQRNKGNFPGRFSGRQFSNSRSEMNVSTLELGDSALYLCASSLDGQGDYEQYFGPGTRLTVT.

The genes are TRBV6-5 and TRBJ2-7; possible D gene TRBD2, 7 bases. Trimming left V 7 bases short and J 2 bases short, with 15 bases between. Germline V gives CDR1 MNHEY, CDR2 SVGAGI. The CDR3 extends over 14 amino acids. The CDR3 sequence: CASTPEGGTYEQYF. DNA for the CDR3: TGTGCCAGCACCCCGGAGGGGGGGACCTACGAGCAGTACTTC.

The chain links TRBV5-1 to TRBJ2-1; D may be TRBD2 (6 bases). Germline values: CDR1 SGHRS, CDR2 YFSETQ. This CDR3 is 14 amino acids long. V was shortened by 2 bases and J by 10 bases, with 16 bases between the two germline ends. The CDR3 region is CASSLLAPSGEQFF. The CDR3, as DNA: TGCGCCAGCAGCTTACTAGCTCCCTCGGGGGAGCAGTTCTTC.

CDR3: CASSLETSGYSYEQYF. For the CDR3, the DNA is TGCGCCAGCAGCTTGGAGACTAGCGGGTACTCCTACGAGCAGTACTTC. The chain couples TRBV5-1 to TRBJ2-7; 10 bases line up with TRBD2. CDR1 is SGHRS, CDR2 YFSETQ, per germline. Unmatched junction bases numbered 3, after V lost 0 bases and J lost 0 bases. This CDR3 comprises 16 residues.

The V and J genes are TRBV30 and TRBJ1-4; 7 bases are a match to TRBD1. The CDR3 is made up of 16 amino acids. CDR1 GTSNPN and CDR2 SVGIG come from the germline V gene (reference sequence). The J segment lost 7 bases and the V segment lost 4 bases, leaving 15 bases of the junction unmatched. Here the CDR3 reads CAWNFGRQGQREKLFF. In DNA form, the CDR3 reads TGTGCCTGGAATTTCGGACGACAGGGTCAACGTGAAAAACTGTTTTTT.

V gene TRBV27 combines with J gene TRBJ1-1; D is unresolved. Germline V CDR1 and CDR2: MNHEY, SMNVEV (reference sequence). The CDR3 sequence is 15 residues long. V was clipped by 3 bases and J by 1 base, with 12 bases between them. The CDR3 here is CASSFSPQTNTEAFF. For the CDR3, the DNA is TGTGCCAGCAGTTTCTCCCCGCAAACGAACACTGAAGCTTTCTTT.

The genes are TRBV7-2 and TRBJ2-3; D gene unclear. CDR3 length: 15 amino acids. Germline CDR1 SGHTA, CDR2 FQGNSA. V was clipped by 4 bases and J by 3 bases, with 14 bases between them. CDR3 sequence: CASSYSRLGTDTQYF. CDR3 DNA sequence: TGTGCCAGCAGCTATTCTAGGCTGGGGACAGATACGCAGTATTTT.

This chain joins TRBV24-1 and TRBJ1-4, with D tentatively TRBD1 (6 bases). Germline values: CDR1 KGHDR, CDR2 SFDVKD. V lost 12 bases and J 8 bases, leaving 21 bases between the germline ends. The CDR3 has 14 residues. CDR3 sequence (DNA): TGTGCCTCCTGCAGGGGTTGGGTTCGAGAAAAACTGTTTTTT. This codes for CASCRGWVREKLFF.

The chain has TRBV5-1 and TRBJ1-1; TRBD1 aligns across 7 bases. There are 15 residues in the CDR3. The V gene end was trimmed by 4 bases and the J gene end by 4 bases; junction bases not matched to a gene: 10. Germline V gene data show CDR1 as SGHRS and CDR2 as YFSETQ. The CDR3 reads CASSTLKTGSTEAFF. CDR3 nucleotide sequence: TGCGCCAGCAGCACACTAAAGACAGGGTCCACTGAAGCTTTCTTT.

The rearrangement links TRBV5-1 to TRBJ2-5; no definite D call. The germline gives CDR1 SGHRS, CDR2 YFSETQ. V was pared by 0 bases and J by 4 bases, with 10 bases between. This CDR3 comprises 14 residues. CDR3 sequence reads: CASSLAPGVETQYF. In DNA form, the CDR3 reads TGCGCCAGCAGCTTGGCCCCTGGGGTAGAGACCCAGTACTTC.

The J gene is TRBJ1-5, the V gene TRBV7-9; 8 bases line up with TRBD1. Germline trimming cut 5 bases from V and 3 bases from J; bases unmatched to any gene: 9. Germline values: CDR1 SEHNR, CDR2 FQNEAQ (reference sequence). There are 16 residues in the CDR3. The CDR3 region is CASSMQGANINQPQHF. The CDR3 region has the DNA TGTGCCAGCAGCATGCAGGGGGCCAATATCAATCAGCCCCAGCATTTT.